These T cell receptor beta chains were read from a single sample in a study of CD8 T cells in ankylosing spondylitis. TCRdb processed the 5' RACE reads anew with MiXCR; each CDR3 protein has one entry. The sample carries about 220,000 distinct CDR3 sequences, roughly a tenth recorded once. Sequenced: blood, either unsorted or a sorted T cell fraction (not recorded which). These receptors all stem from a male donor with ankylosing spondylitis or in good health (not recorded which). The CDR3 runs from the conserved cysteine through the conserved F or W. Fields, in order: V gene, J gene, clone size, D gene, CDR3 DNA, CDR3 protein. The D gene is left open where the match is weak. Part of the rows lack a size; the others show once, few, many or a class for expanded clones.

v_call: TRBV20-1
j_call: TRBJ2-1
clone_size: many
d_call: NA
cdr3_nt: TGCAGTGCTAGTCGTTGGTTAGGGATAAACAATGAGCAGTTCTTC
cdr3_aa: CSASRWLGINNEQFF

v_call: TRBV29-1
j_call: TRBJ1-4
clone_size: NA
d_call: NA
cdr3_nt: TGCAGCGTTGCGAGAAACGAAAAACTGTTTTTT
cdr3_aa: CSVARNEKLFF

v_call: TRBV29-1
j_call: TRBJ1-2
clone_size: NA
d_call: TRBD1
cdr3_nt: TGCAGCGCCGACAGGGGCAACTATGGCTACACCTTC
cdr3_aa: CSADRGNYGYTF

v_call: TRBV10-3
j_call: TRBJ2-5
clone_size: many
d_call: TRBD1
cdr3_nt: TGTGCCATCAGCCGGACAGGGCAGGGAGAGACCCAGTACTTC
cdr3_aa: CAISRTGQGETQYF

v_call: TRBV5-6
j_call: TRBJ2-7
clone_size: many
d_call: TRBD2
cdr3_nt: TGTGCCAGCAGCTGGGGGGGACTAGCGGGGGGTTTGTACTTC
cdr3_aa: CASSWGGLAGGLYF

v_call: TRBV5-1
j_call: TRBJ2-3
clone_size: many
d_call: NA
cdr3_nt: TGCGCCAGCAGTAATTCTGGGACAGATACGCAGTATTTT
cdr3_aa: CASSNSGTDTQYF

v_call: TRBV28
j_call: TRBJ2-7
clone_size: NA
d_call: NA
cdr3_nt: TGTGCCAGCAGTAGCCCCCAAACCGGGGCCCTCCTTCCCTACGAGCAGTACTTC
cdr3_aa: CASSSPQTGALLPYEQYF

v_call: TRBV7-3
j_call: TRBJ1-1
clone_size: many
d_call: NA
cdr3_nt: TGTGCCAGCAGCAAAAGGGAGAACACTGAAGCTTTCTTT
cdr3_aa: CASSKRENTEAFF

v_call: TRBV28
j_call: TRBJ1-4
clone_size: few
d_call: NA
cdr3_nt: TGTGCCAGCAGTTCCCCTTCCGGGACCGGGGTTAATGAAAAACTGTTTTTT
cdr3_aa: CASSSPSGTGVNEKLFF

v_call: TRBV11-2
j_call: TRBJ1-6
clone_size: many
d_call: NA
cdr3_nt: TGTGCCAGCAGCTTACATAGGGCAGGGGATACTCCTACGAATTCACCCCTCCACTTT
cdr3_aa: CASSLHRAGDTPTNSPLHF

v_call: TRBV20-1
j_call: TRBJ2-5
clone_size: NA
d_call: TRBD1
cdr3_nt: TGCAGTGCTGCGGACAGGGGCCAAGAGACCCAGTACTTC
cdr3_aa: CSAADRGQETQYF

v_call: TRBV3-1
j_call: TRBJ2-3
clone_size: few
d_call: NA
cdr3_nt: TGTGCCAGCAGCCAAGTAGTTGGGGGACGCACAGATACGCAGTATTTT
cdr3_aa: CASSQVVGGRTDTQYF

v_call: TRBV3-1
j_call: TRBJ2-3
clone_size: NA
d_call: NA
cdr3_nt: TGTGCCAGCCGTGACGGGTGGGGCACAGATACGCAGTATTTT
cdr3_aa: CASRDGWGTDTQYF

v_call: TRBV20-1
j_call: TRBJ2-1
clone_size: many
d_call: TRBD2
cdr3_nt: TGCAGTGCTAGAGATCGAGTAGCGGGCCGTTACAATGAGCAGTTCTTC
cdr3_aa: CSARDRVAGRYNEQFF

v_call: TRBV3-1
j_call: TRBJ1-1
clone_size: many
d_call: NA
cdr3_nt: TGTGCCAGCAGCCTATTGGGGAGGAACACTGAAGCTTTCTTT
cdr3_aa: CASSLLGRNTEAFF

v_call: TRBV5-1
j_call: TRBJ1-1
clone_size: many
d_call: TRBD1
cdr3_nt: TGCGCCAGCAGCTTCATGCCCCAGGGGGCCGGGGGCACTGAAGCTTTCTTT
cdr3_aa: CASSFMPQGAGGTEAFF

v_call: TRBV29-1
j_call: TRBJ2-7
clone_size: many
d_call: NA
cdr3_nt: TGCAGCGTTGGCAGGAACTCCTACGAGCAGTACTTC
cdr3_aa: CSVGRNSYEQYF

v_call: TRBV6-5
j_call: TRBJ1-1
clone_size: NA
d_call: NA
cdr3_nt: TGTGCCAGCAGACCGAGAGGTACTGAAGCTTTCTTT
cdr3_aa: CASRPRGTEAFF

v_call: TRBV10-3
j_call: TRBJ2-2
clone_size: few
d_call: NA
cdr3_nt: TGTGCCATCAGACCCGGAGGGAACAGCGGGGAGCTGTTTTTT
cdr3_aa: CAIRPGGNSGELFF

v_call: TRBV7-8
j_call: TRBJ2-3
clone_size: few
d_call: TRBD1
cdr3_nt: TGTGCCAGCAGCTGGGAGACAGGGAAGTCCACAGATACGCAGTATTTT
cdr3_aa: CASSWETGKSTDTQYF

v_call: TRBV18
j_call: TRBJ2-1
clone_size: many
d_call: TRBD2
cdr3_nt: TGTGCCAGCTCACCGGGACTAGCGGAGTTACGTGAGCAGTTCTTC
cdr3_aa: CASSPGLAELREQFF

v_call: TRBV20-1
j_call: TRBJ2-2
clone_size: many
d_call: TRBD2
cdr3_nt: TGCAGTGCCGAACGACCGGGACTAGCTTTCGGGGAGCTGTTTTTT
cdr3_aa: CSAERPGLAFGELFF

v_call: TRBV5-6
j_call: TRBJ2-2
clone_size: few
d_call: TRBD1
cdr3_nt: TGTGCCAGCAGCCCGTCAGCAGGGGGCACCGGGGAGCTGTTTTTT
cdr3_aa: CASSPSAGGTGELFF

v_call: TRBV7-9
j_call: TRBJ2-1
clone_size: many
d_call: NA
cdr3_nt: TGTGCCAGCAGCTCCGACGGTGAGCAGTTCTTC
cdr3_aa: CASSSDGEQFF

v_call: TRBV15
j_call: TRBJ1-1
clone_size: many
d_call: NA
cdr3_nt: TGTGCCACCAGCAGAGATCAGGCCAGTTACACTGAAGCTTTCTTT
cdr3_aa: CATSRDQASYTEAFF

v_call: TRBV7-3
j_call: TRBJ2-6
clone_size: many
d_call: NA
cdr3_nt: TGTGCCAGCAGCTTCCGACCGGGGACCGGGGCCAACGTCCTGACTTTC
cdr3_aa: CASSFRPGTGANVLTF

v_call: TRBV12-3/TRBV12-4
j_call: TRBJ1-5
clone_size: many
d_call: TRBD1
cdr3_nt: TGTGCCAGCAGTTTTGACAGGGGGACGGATCAGCCCCAGCATTTT
cdr3_aa: CASSFDRGTDQPQHF

v_call: TRBV19
j_call: TRBJ1-5
clone_size: NA
d_call: TRBD1
cdr3_nt: TGTGCCCGTTCTACAGGGGGATTTGAGAATCAGCCCCAGCATTTT
cdr3_aa: CARSTGGFENQPQHF

v_call: TRBV18
j_call: TRBJ2-2
clone_size: NA
d_call: NA
cdr3_nt: TGTGCCAGCTCACGGGGACAGAACACCGGGGAGCTGTTTTTT
cdr3_aa: CASSRGQNTGELFF

v_call: TRBV7-7
j_call: TRBJ2-5
clone_size: many
d_call: TRBD1
cdr3_nt: TGTGCTAGCAGCCCCCAGACAGGGCCCCAAGAGACCCAGTACTTC
cdr3_aa: CASSPQTGPQETQYF

v_call: TRBV12-3/TRBV12-4
j_call: TRBJ2-7
clone_size: few
d_call: NA
cdr3_nt: TGTGCCAGCAGTTTCGCGGACCTAACCTACGAGCAGTACTTC
cdr3_aa: CASSFADLTYEQYF